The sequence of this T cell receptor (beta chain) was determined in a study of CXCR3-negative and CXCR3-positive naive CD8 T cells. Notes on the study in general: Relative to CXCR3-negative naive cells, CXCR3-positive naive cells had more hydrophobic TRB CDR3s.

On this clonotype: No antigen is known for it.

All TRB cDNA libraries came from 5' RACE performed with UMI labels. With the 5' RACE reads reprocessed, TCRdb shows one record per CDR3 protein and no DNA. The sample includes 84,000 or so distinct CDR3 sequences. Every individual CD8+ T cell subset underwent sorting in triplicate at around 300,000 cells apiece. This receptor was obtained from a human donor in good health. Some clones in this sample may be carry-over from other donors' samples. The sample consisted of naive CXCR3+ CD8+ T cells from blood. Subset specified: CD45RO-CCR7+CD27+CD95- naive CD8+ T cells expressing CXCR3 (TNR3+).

The CDR3: CSVAGTLSYEQYF. The rearrangement joins TRBV29-1 to TRBJ2-7; TCRdb gives TRBD2 as the D gene, but with no DNA this cannot be confirmed. CDR3 length equals 13 residues. Germline V CDR1 and CDR2: SQVTM, ANQGSEA.